This TCR beta chain was documented in a study of blood T cell repertoires in COVID-19. At the level of the study: The United States, Italy and Spain supplied acute and convalescent COVID-19 samples. Sources were T cells, B-cell-depleted T cells, or PBMCs; the material itself was cDNA or gDNA.

About this clone itself: Within the sample, other DNA sequences also encode this same CDR3.

Recovery among Cohort 3 donors was established by two negative PCRs, clearance, or symptom resolution. The method was immunoSEQ multiplex PCR; TCRdb's version includes in-frame clones alone and lacks a portion of them. The sample shows 200,000 to 250,000 clones, over 75% of them seen only once. V was cut by 3 bases and J by 1 base, with 6 bases left in between. Germline CDR1 reads LNHDA; CDR2 reads SQIVND (reference sequence). This CDR3 spans 14 amino acids. Sequencing was done on a sample of PBMCs or T cells enriched from blood (not recorded which). The rearrangement uses TRBV19 and TRBJ2-2; D ambiguous. The source of this sequence is a man between 35 and 55 years old who had recovered from COVID-19. The CDR3 nucleotides read TGTGCCAGTAGTATTAGAGGGAACACCGGGGAGCTGTTTTTT. Its protein is CASSIRGNTGELFF.